Below are 9 T cell receptor beta chains sequenced from a single sample in a study of OX40 agonist ivuxolimab in advanced cancers. Profiled with immunoSEQ multiplex PCR; TCRdb holds only in-frame clones, not every one. Of about 40,000 clones listed, 83% were seen once; the top ten hold roughly 20%. The material sequenced was CD4+ or CD8+ T cells sorted from blood, taken in a trial of the OX40 agonist ivuxolimab. These receptors came from an adult with an advanced solid tumor such as melanoma, head and neck, liver or kidney cancer.

The chain has TRBV18 and TRBJ1-5, with D possibly TRBD1 on 5 matching bases. In germline, CDR1 is KGHSH, CDR2 LQKENI. The CDR3 consists of 15 residues. Trimming took off 5 bases at V and 2 bases at J, with 13 bases between the two ends. CDR3 protein: CASSAFGGGNQPQHF. CDR3 bases: TGTGCCAGCTCAGCCTTCGGGGGGGGCAATCAGCCCCAGCATTTT.

This chain joins TRBV7-9 and TRBJ1-2; 10 bases agree with TRBD1. The trim removed 3 bases at V and 2 bases at J, leaving 9 bases unmatched. Germline CDR1 reads SEHNR; CDR2 reads FQNEAQ (reference sequence). CDR3 size: 17 residues. The CDR3 bases are TGTGCCAGCAGCTTGGACAGGGGGTTAGCTGGAAACTATGGCTACACCTTC. Its protein product is CASSLDRGLAGNYGYTF.

This sequence joins TRBV30 and TRBJ1-2; tentatively, D is TRBD1 (6 bases). V lost 5 bases, J lost 6 bases, and 10 bases lay in between. Germline loops: CDR1 GTSNPN, CDR2 SVGIG (reference sequence). The CDR3 extends over 11 amino acids. The CDR3 sequence: CAWGKGDGYTF. The CDR3 DNA follows: TGTGCCTGGGGGAAGGGGGATGGCTACACCTTC.

The rearrangement links TRBV5-4 to TRBJ2-1; 11 nucleotides match TRBD2. CDR1 is SGHNT and CDR2 is YYREEE in the germline V gene (reference sequence). The CDR3 contains 18 residues. J lost 6 bases, V lost 3 bases, and 14 bases had no gene match. The CDR3 here is CASSSDSSIAGGGNEQFF. As DNA, the CDR3 is TGTGCCAGCAGCTCCGACAGCTCCATAGCGGGGGGGGGCAATGAGCAGTTCTTC.

The rearrangement links TRBV11-2 to TRBJ2-1, with 11 bases that match TRBD2. In germline, CDR1 is SGHAT, CDR2 FQNNGV. This CDR3 comprises 15 residues. Germline trimming cut 2 bases from V and 6 bases from J; bases unmatched to any gene: 3. The CDR3 loop reads CASSLSGTSGNEQFF. In DNA, the CDR3 is TGTGCCAGCAGCTTATCCGGGACTAGCGGCAATGAGCAGTTCTTC.

The chain uses TRBV5-1 and TRBJ2-5; possible D gene TRBD2, 5 bases. V lost 2 bases to trimming and J lost 4 bases, with 9 bases between them. The CDR3 loop spans 13 amino acids. The germline V gene has CDR1 SGHRS and CDR2 YFSETQ. Here the CDR3 reads CASSLSGGETQYF. The CDR3 DNA follows: TGCGCCAGCAGCTTAAGCGGCGGAGAGACCCAGTACTTC.

V and J are TRBV9 and TRBJ2-1; 8 bases align to TRBD1. The CDR3 is 16 amino acids. The J segment lost 5 bases and the V segment lost 4 bases, leaving 11 bases of the junction unmatched. Germline lookup yields CDR1 SGDLS and CDR2 YYNGEE. CDR3 sequence (DNA): TGTGCCAGCAGCACCGAACCGGGACAGGTAAACAATGAGCAGTTCTTC. Its translation is CASSTEPGQVNNEQFF.

The rearrangement uses TRBV4-1 and TRBJ2-2; D is uncertain. Germline V gene lookup returns CDR1 MGHRA and CDR2 YSYEKL. This CDR3 region has 14 residues. The V gene lost 0 bases and the J gene lost 1 base, with 3 bases spanning the gap. DNA for the CDR3: TGCGCCAGCAGCCAAGACCGGAACACCGGGGAGCTGTTTTTT. This encodes CASSQDRNTGELFF.

CDR3 coding DNA: TGTGCCATCAGTGAGTCAAAGGGAAGTGAAGCTTTCTTT. As protein: CAISESKGSEAFF. J is TRBJ1-1 and V is TRBV10-3, with no clear D. With 0 bases removed from V and 7 bases from J, the gap between germline ends came to 9 bases. This CDR3 spans 13 amino acids. Germline V gene data show CDR1 as ENHRY and CDR2 as SYGVKD.